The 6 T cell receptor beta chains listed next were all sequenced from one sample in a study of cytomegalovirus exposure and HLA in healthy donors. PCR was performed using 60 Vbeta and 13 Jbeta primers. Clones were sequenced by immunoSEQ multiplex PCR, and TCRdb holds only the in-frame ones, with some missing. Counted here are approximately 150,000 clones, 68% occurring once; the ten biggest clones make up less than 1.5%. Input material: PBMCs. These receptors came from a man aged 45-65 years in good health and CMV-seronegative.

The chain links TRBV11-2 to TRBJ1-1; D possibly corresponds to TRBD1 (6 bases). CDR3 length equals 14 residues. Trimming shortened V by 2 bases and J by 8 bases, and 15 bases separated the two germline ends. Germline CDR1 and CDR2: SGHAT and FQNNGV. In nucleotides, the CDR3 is TGTGCCAGCAGCTTAAACGGGGGGGCGGCCGAAGCTTTCTTT. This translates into CASSLNGGAAEAFF.

Written as DNA, the CDR3 is TGTGCCAGTAGTCCCACAGGGGACCATAATTCACCCCTCCACTTT. Its translation is CASSPTGDHNSPLHF. The gene calls are TRBV19 and TRBJ1-6, with TRBD1 identical over 7 bases. CDR3 length: 15 amino acids. Germline CDR1 LNHDA, CDR2 SQIVND (reference sequence). The V segment lost 5 bases and the J segment 5 bases; nucleotides outside the gene matches: 6.

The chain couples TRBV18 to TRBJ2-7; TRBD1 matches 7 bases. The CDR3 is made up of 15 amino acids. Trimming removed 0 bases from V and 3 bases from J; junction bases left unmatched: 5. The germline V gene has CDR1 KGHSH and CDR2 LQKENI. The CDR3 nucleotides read TGTGCCAGCTCACCACCTGAGACAGGGAACTACGAGCAGTACTTC. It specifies CASSPPETGNYEQYF. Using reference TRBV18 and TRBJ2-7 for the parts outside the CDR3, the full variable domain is NAGVMQNPRHLVRRRGQEARLRCSPMKGHSHVYWYRQLPEEGLKFMVYLQKENIIDESGMPKERFSAEFPKEGPSILRIQQVVRGDSAAYFCASSPPETGNYEQYFGPGTRLTVT.

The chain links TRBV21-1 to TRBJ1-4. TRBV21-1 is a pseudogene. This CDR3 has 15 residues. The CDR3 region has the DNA TGTGCCAGCAGCCCGGGGAGGGGTTGGAATGAAAAACTGTTTTTT. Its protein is CASSPGRGWNEKLFF.

This CDR3 reads CASSLAGRYYGYTF. CDR3 nucleotide sequence: TGTGCCAGCAGCTTGGCGGGGCGATACTATGGCTACACCTTC. The chain uses TRBV7-6 and TRBJ1-2; a weak D match, TRBD1 (5 bases). Deletions cut 3 bases from V and 3 bases from J, with 11 bases between. Germline V gene sequence: CDR1 SGHVS, CDR2 FNYEAQ. This CDR3 spans 14 amino acids.

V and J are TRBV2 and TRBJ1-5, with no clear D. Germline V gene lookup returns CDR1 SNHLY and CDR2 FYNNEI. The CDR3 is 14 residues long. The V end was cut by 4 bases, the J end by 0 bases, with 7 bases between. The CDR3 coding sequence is TGTGCCAGCAGTGCGATCTATAGCAATCAGCCCCAGCATTTT. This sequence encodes CASSAIYSNQPQHF.